This is a list of T cell receptor beta chains from one sample in a study of cytomegalovirus exposure and HLA in healthy donors. This table comes from immunoSEQ multiplex PCR, and its TCRdb copy is limited to in-frame clones, with some not included. The data show roughly 100,000 clones, roughly 70% seen once. Sequenced material: PBMCs. The receptors were sampled from a young woman in good health and CMV-seropositive. CDR3s include the opening cysteine and the closing phenylalanine or tryptophan. A D gene is named only where the DNA matches it firmly. Some rows mark clone size as missing; the rest say once, few, many or name a class of expanded clone.

V gene,clone size,J gene,D gene,CDR3 protein,CDR3 DNA
TRBV11-2,-,TRBJ2-7,-,CASSLSTGVYSYEQYF,TGTGCCAGCAGCTTATCGACGGGAGTCTACTCCTACGAGCAGTACTTC
TRBV19,-,TRBJ1-4,-,CASTGYFNEKLFF,TGTGCCAGTACGGGTTACTTTAATGAAAAACTGTTTTTT
TRBV7-9,-,TRBJ2-1,TRBD2,CASSLSSGGMNEQFF,TGTGCCAGCAGCTTATCTAGCGGGGGGATGAATGAGCAGTTCTTC
TRBV11-2,-,TRBJ1-4,TRBD1,CASSAPTGVNEKLFF,TGTGCCAGCAGCGCACCGACAGGGGTTAATGAAAAACTGTTTTTT
TRBV30,-,TRBJ2-5,-,CAWREEETQYF,TGTGCCTGGAGAGAAGAGGAGACCCAGTACTTC
TRBV28,-,TRBJ1-2,-,CASRTQGWGYGYTF,TGTGCCAGCAGAACCCAGGGGTGGGGGTATGGCTACACCTTC
TRBV6-5,-,TRBJ1-6,TRBD1,CVSSYAMRQGDSALHF,TGTGTCAGCAGTTACGCCATGAGGCAGGGGGATTCAGCCCTCCACTTT
TRBV9,-,TRBJ1-2,-,CASSSSVGNAAYGYTF,TGTGCCAGCAGCTCCAGCGTTGGAAATGCAGCCTATGGCTACACCTTC
TRBV7-2,-,TRBJ1-1,-,CASSAGSGITEAFF,TGTGCCAGCAGCGCTGGGTCAGGGATCACTGAAGCTTTCTTT
TRBV4-2,-,TRBJ2-7,TRBD1,CASSRGQGSYEQYF,TGTGCCAGCAGCAGAGGACAGGGCTCCTACGAGCAGTACTTC
TRBV5-6,-,TRBJ2-3,TRBD2,CASSLALAGARTSTDTQYF,TGTGCCAGCAGCTTGGCACTAGCGGGAGCTCGCACTAGCACAGATACGCAGTATTTT
TRBV7-9,few,TRBJ2-5,TRBD1,CASTFYLGDRETQYF,TGTGCCAGCACTTTCTATTTGGGGGACAGAGAGACCCAGTACTTC
TRBV5-4,-,TRBJ1-1,-,CASRASGTEAFF,TGTGCCAGCAGGGCCTCTGGCACTGAAGCTTTCTTT
TRBV5-1,-,TRBJ2-2,TRBD1,CASSFSGTGGYSTGELFF,TGCGCCAGCAGCTTCTCCGGGACAGGGGGCTACTCCACCGGGGAGCTGTTTTTT
TRBV4-3,-,TRBJ2-7,TRBD2,CASSQVFLAEGYEQYF,TGCGCCAGCAGCCAAGTTTTCCTAGCGGAAGGCTACGAGCAGTACTTC
TRBV7-3,-,TRBJ2-1,TRBD1,CASRTPGQGYNEQFF,TGTGCCAGCAGGACACCGGGACAGGGATACAATGAGCAGTTCTTC